This T cell receptor beta chain is drawn from a study of patients and donors after allogeneic stem cell transplantation. TCRdb recomputed calls from the RT-PCR reads with MiXCR, one row per CDR3 protein. The profile shows 400,000 to 500,000 distinct CDR3 sequences, roughly 17% of them singletons. This clonotype occurred many times. Germline CDR1 MGHRA, CDR2 YSYEKL. V was pared by 3 bases and J by 5 bases, with 17 bases between. The CDR3 sequence is 16 residues long. The rearrangement uses TRBV4-1 and TRBJ2-1; maybe TRBD1 (5 bases). The origin of this receptor is a human donor who was either an allogeneic HSCT recipient or a stem cell or donor lymphocyte infusion donor (not recorded which). It is not recorded whose cells these are; they may come from a transplant donor. The specimen sequenced was blood, either unsorted or a sorted T cell fraction (not recorded which). Here the CDR3 DNA reads TGCGCCAGCAGCCACCCCCGCAGGGCCAGGGACAATGAGCAGTTCTTC. It translates to CASSHPRRARDNEQFF.